Listed below are T cell receptor beta chains from one sample, sequenced in a study of blood T cells in healthy people across ages. TCRdb re-called the 5' RACE reads through MiXCR, storing one row per CDR3 protein. The sample gives 1.5 million to 2 million distinct CDR3 sequences, approximately 40% of which show up once; roughly 23% is in the top ten. Sample: blood. Source of these receptors: a human donor in good health. CDR3s include the opening cysteine and the closing phenylalanine or tryptophan. The order of the fields is V gene, clone size, CDR3 length, J gene, CDR3 protein. Part of the rows lack a size; the others show once, few, many or a class for expanded clones.

V: TRBV29-1; size: .; length: 16; J: TRBJ2-7; CDR3: CSAQMADQRTAYEQYF
V: TRBV7-9; size: .; length: 18; J: TRBJ2-1; CDR3: CASSRGSLRGPSNNEQFF
V: TRBV10-3; size: few; length: 14; J: TRBJ2-1; CDR3: CASNLGQGNDEQFF
V: TRBV20-1; size: .; length: 16; J: TRBJ1-5; CDR3: CSARDDRRDSNQPQHF
V: TRBV15; size: .; length: 15; J: TRBJ2-1; CDR3: CATSFSSSSYNEQFF
V: TRBV20-1; size: .; length: 15; J: TRBJ2-7; CDR3: CSARLTSGSLYEQYF
V: TRBV29-1; size: .; length: 13; J: TRBJ1-1; CDR3: CSVARDTNTEAFF
V: TRBV9; size: few; length: 16; J: TRBJ1-6; CDR3: CASSVATGGHNSPLHF
V: TRBV7-9; size: .; length: 16; J: TRBJ2-2; CDR3: CASSQPSGGGTGELFF
V: TRBV6-5; size: .; length: 15; J: TRBJ1-5; CDR3: CASSTGTGFNQPQHF
V: TRBV29-1; size: many; length: 15; J: TRBJ2-7; CDR3: CSVEDTRASSYEQYF
V: TRBV9; size: .; length: 15; J: TRBJ2-5; CDR3: CASSVAGTRQETQYF
V: TRBV5-5; size: .; length: 16; J: TRBJ2-5; CDR3: CASSHLAGGPQETQYF
V: TRBV7-9; size: .; length: 14; J: TRBJ2-2; CDR3: CASRRELNTGELFF
V: TRBV20-1; size: few; length: 18; J: TRBJ2-1; CDR3: CSARDLELPGLRYNEQFF
V: TRBV12-3/TRBV12-4; size: few; length: 16; J: TRBJ2-3; CDR3: CASSFTPAGVPDTQYF
V: TRBV4-3; size: .; length: 16; J: TRBJ2-7; CDR3: CASSQGIRTFAYEQYF
V: TRBV6-5; size: few; length: 19; J: TRBJ2-1; CDR3: CASSYSLAGPLSSYNEQFF
V: TRBV29-1; size: .; length: 11; J: TRBJ2-5; CDR3: CSVEDPREQYF